This passage covers 26 T cell receptor beta chains from one sample sequenced in a study of T cells expressing NK-cell markers. TCRdb reprocessed the 5' RACE reads and keeps a single row for each CDR3 protein, giving no DNA. The listing records roughly 390,000 distinct CDR3 sequences. Sequences were obtained from blood T cells: a sorted CD56 or NKG2C T cell subset, CD4+ or CD8+ T cells, or bulk PBMC T cells (not recorded which). These receptors were collected from a woman aged 45-59 years in good health.

This CDR3 reads CASSKGGGTRKDEQFF. The chain is built from TRBV5-1 and TRBJ2-1; TCRdb's D call, TRBD2, is unchecked because there is no DNA. Germline V gives CDR1 SGHRS, CDR2 YFSETQ. The CDR3 loop spans 16 amino acids.

The J gene is TRBJ1-5, the V gene TRBV19; TCRdb proposes TRBD1, but this gene call is untestable without DNA. The CDR3 contains 17 residues. Germline-derived CDR1 and CDR2 are LNHDA and SQIVND (reference sequence). CDR3 in amino acids: CASSLLTGGVVNQPQHF.

The V call is TRBV7-2, the J call TRBJ2-3; there is no DNA to check the TCRdb D call of TRBD2. In germline, CDR1 is SGHTA, CDR2 FQGNSA. There are 18 residues in the CDR3. The CDR3 is CASSLSGLAGAGTDTQYF.

The chain has TRBV5-1 and TRBJ2-3; TCRdb lists TRBD2, though no DNA is available to test this call. The CDR3 contains 17 residues. The germline V gene has CDR1 SGHRS and CDR2 YFSETQ. This CDR3 is CASSLEGPSGSTDTQYF.

The chain uses TRBV18 and TRBJ2-3; the TCRdb call, TRBD2, lacks DNA for checking. CDR1 is KGHSH, CDR2 LQKENI, per germline. The CDR3 length is 14 residues. CDR3 amino acids: CASSTQRATDTQYF.

The rearrangement uses TRBV12-3 or TRBV12-4 and TRBJ2-3; TCRdb calls TRBD1, which cannot be checked without DNA. This CDR3 contains 16 residues. The CDR3 protein is CASRKGAYHPTDTQYF.

CDR3 amino acids: CASSLLGTVMNTEAFF. V gene TRBV5-6 combines with J gene TRBJ1-1; the D gene TCRdb calls, TRBD1, cannot be checked with no DNA. Germline V gene sequence: CDR1 SGHDT, CDR2 YYEEEE. This CDR3 is 16 amino acids long.

The rearrangement uses TRBV6-5 and TRBJ1-2; TCRdb's D gene call, TRBD1, goes unchecked for lack of DNA. This CDR3 contains 15 residues. In germline, CDR1 is MNHEY, CDR2 SVGAGI. CDR3 protein: CASSSRGLANYGYTF.

The CDR3 region is CASRPGWGTGELFF. The chain joins TRBV5-6 to TRBJ2-2. Germline V CDR1 and CDR2: SGHDT, YYEEEE. The length of the CDR3 is 14 residues.

V is TRBV12-3 or TRBV12-4 and J is TRBJ2-1; TCRdb designates TRBD1, a call that cannot be tested without DNA. CDR3 size: 13 residues. The CDR3 loop reads CASSSAEPGQKFF.

The chain recombines TRBV19 with TRBJ2-1; lacking DNA, the TRBD1 call made by TCRdb goes unchecked. In germline, CDR1 is LNHDA, CDR2 SQIVND (reference sequence). The CDR3 is made up of 14 amino acids. The CDR3 is CASSMIETPGVQFF.

The V and J genes are TRBV29-1 and TRBJ1-2; the TCRdb call, TRBD1, lacks DNA for checking. CDR1 is SQVTM, CDR2 ANQGSEA, per germline. The CDR3 extends over 12 amino acids. The CDR3 loop is CSVGSPYYGYTF.

This chain joins TRBV12-3 or TRBV12-4 and TRBJ2-1; no DNA is available, so the TRBD2 call from TCRdb remains unchecked. CDR3 length: 15 residues. The CDR3 is CASSLSGFKAHEQFF.

V and J are TRBV30 and TRBJ2-1. The CDR3 has 11 amino acids. Germline values: CDR1 GTSNPN, CDR2 SVGIG (reference sequence). The chain's CDR3 is CAWTADNEQFF.

This chain connects TRBV20-1 to TRBJ1-1; the D call from TCRdb, TRBD1, cannot be confirmed without DNA. Germline CDR1 DFQATT, CDR2 SNEGSKA (reference sequence). The CDR3 loop spans 15 amino acids. Here the CDR3 reads CSAKRGGGANTEAFF.

The CDR3: CASSRLQAETQYF. The chain uses TRBV11-3 and TRBJ2-5. The germline V gene encodes CDR1 SGHNT and CDR2 YENEEA. The length of the CDR3 is 13 residues. The entire variable domain, with the rest obtained from reference TRBV11-3 and TRBJ2-5, is as follows: EAGVVQSPRYKIIEKKQPVAFWCNPISGHNTLYWYLQNLGQGPELLIRYENEEAVDDSQLPKDRFSAERLKGVDSTLKIQPAELGDSAVYLCASSRLQAETQYFGPGTRLLVL.

V and J are TRBV5-1 and TRBJ2-3. Germline-derived CDR1 and CDR2 are SGHRS and YFSETQ. CDR3 size: 15 residues. The CDR3 spells CASSFLLAHTDTQYF.

The chain links TRBV2 to TRBJ2-5; TCRdb selects TRBD2, and the lack of DNA leaves this call unchecked. The CDR3 consists of 14 residues. Germline V gives CDR1 SNHLY, CDR2 FYNNEI. CDR3 region: CASRGLAGPETQYF.

The CDR3 loop reads CASSQTGTSVETQYF. This chain joins TRBV5-1 and TRBJ2-5; as DNA is missing, the TRBD2 call by TCRdb cannot be tested. The CDR3 has 15 residues. The germline V gene has CDR1 SGHRS and CDR2 YFSETQ.

This chain uses TRBV13 with TRBJ2-1; TCRdb's D call, TRBD2, is unchecked because there is no DNA. Germline V gene lookup returns CDR1 PRHDT and CDR2 FYEKMQ (reference sequence). There are 16 residues in the CDR3. The CDR3: CASSPSGGLAANEQFF. Variable domain in full (rest from reference TRBV13 and TRBJ2-1): AAGVIQSPRHLIKEKRETATLKCYPIPRHDTVYWYQQGPGQDPQFLISFYEKMQSDKGSIPDRFSAQQFSDYHSELNMSSLELGDSALYFCASSPSGGLAANEQFFGPGTRLTVL.

The V gene is TRBV29-1, the J gene TRBJ1-2; lacking DNA, the TRBD1 call made by TCRdb goes unchecked. CDR1 SQVTM and CDR2 ANQGSEA come from the germline V gene. The length of the CDR3 is 14 residues. The CDR3 loop is CSVEGVRDYYGYTF.

The rearrangement uses TRBV25-1 and TRBJ2-4; TCRdb gives TRBD2 as the D gene, but with no DNA this cannot be confirmed. Germline CDR1 MGHDK, CDR2 SYGVNS. The CDR3 is made up of 15 amino acids. The CDR3 protein is CASSEYLGDWNIQYF. Combining the CDR3 with reference TRBV25-1 and TRBJ2-4 gives the whole variable domain EADIYQTPRYLVIGTGKKITLECSQTMGHDKMYWYQQDPGMELHLIHYSYGVNSTEKGDLSSESTVSRIRTEHFPLTLESARPSHTSQYLCASSEYLGDWNIQYFGAGTRLSVL.

The CDR3 sequence is CSARRPARTGEQFF. V gene TRBV20-1 combines with J gene TRBJ2-1; TCRdb indicates TRBD2, and absent DNA this call remains unverified. This CDR3 has 14 residues. Germline loops: CDR1 DFQATT, CDR2 SNEGSKA (reference sequence).

The rearrangement uses TRBV12-5 and TRBJ2-2. This CDR3 has 14 residues. Germline V CDR1 and CDR2: LGHNT, FRNRAP. The CDR3 reads CASGLSGWTGELFF.

The chain joins TRBV3-1 to TRBJ2-2; without DNA, the TCRdb call of TRBD1 cannot be checked. Germline V gene data show CDR1 as LGHDT and CDR2 as YNNKEL (reference sequence). The CDR3 is 15 residues long. The chain's CDR3 is CASSPMAQQGGELFF. Drawing the rest from reference TRBV3-1 and TRBJ2-2, the complete variable domain is DTAVSQTPKYLVTQMGNDKSIKCEQNLGHDTMYWYKQDSKKFLKIMFSYNNKELIINETVPNRFSPKSPDKAHLNLHINSLELGDSAVYFCASSPMAQQGGELFFGEGSRLTVL.

The chain joins TRBV20-1 to TRBJ2-3. Germline-derived CDR1 and CDR2 are DFQATT and SNEGSKA (reference sequence). The CDR3 is 14 residues long. CDR3 residues: CSAVQYMGTDTQYF.